The 9 T cell receptor beta chains below all came from one sample that was sequenced in a study of blood T cell repertoires in COVID-19. The protocol was immunoSEQ multiplex PCR, while the TCRdb copy is restricted to in-frame clones and leaves out a portion. The repertoire holds under 500,000 clones, with roughly 85% as singletons. Sequences were obtained from PBMCs or T cells enriched from blood (not recorded which). These receptor sequences come from a woman aged 18 to 35 with acute COVID-19.

The chain combines TRBV6-5 with TRBJ1-2, with D possibly matching TRBD1 (6 bases). Per germline, CDR1 MNHEY and CDR2 SVGAGI. The V end was cut by 5 bases, the J end by 2 bases, with 9 bases between. The CDR3 sequence is 13 residues long. The CDR3 bases are TGTGCCAGCAGTACTCAGGGGAACTATGGCTACACCTTC. Protein: CASSTQGNYGYTF.

V usage is TRBV20-1 and J usage is TRBJ1-2; tentatively, D is TRBD1 (5 bases). There are 10 residues in the CDR3. Per the germline V gene, CDR1 is DFQATT and CDR2 is SNEGSKA (reference sequence). The V and J ends lost 4 bases and 8 bases respectively, with 8 bases between them. The CDR3 region has the DNA TGCAGTGCTAACGACAGCGGCTACACCTTC. It yields the protein CSANDSGYTF.

This chain links TRBV7-9 with TRBJ1-1; a weak D match, TRBD1 (5 bases). The CDR3 totals 13 residues. CDR1 SEHNR and CDR2 FQNEAQ come from the germline V gene (reference sequence). The germline V and J ends were trimmed by 6 bases and 5 bases, with 13 bases remaining between them. CDR3 sequence reads: CASRSGGDTEAFF. CDR3 coding DNA: TGTGCCAGCAGGTCCGGGGGTGATACTGAAGCTTTCTTT.

The chain links TRBV28 to TRBJ1-2; tentative D call: TRBD1 (6 bases). Germline assignment: CDR1 MDHEN and CDR2 SYDVKM. V lost 3 bases and J lost 4, with 12 bases in between. This CDR3 has 14 residues. The CDR3 bases are TGTGCCAGCAGTTTGCCTCAGGGGATCTATGGCTACACCTTC. Translation: CASSLPQGIYGYTF.

This clone was recorded once. This chain uses TRBV5-6 with TRBJ2-7, with 8 bases aligning to TRBD1. Germline V CDR1 and CDR2: SGHDT, YYEEEE. This CDR3 region has 15 residues. V dropped 4 bases and J dropped 5; count of bases not matched to a gene: 11. In nucleotides, the CDR3 is TGTGCCAGCAGCCCGACGGGGGACAGGACGCACGAGCAGTACTTC. It codes for CASSPTGDRTHEQYF.

The V and J genes are TRBV13 and TRBJ2-7; D is unclear. This CDR3 is 14 amino acids long. Germline CDR1 is PRHDT and CDR2 is FYEKMQ (reference sequence). V was trimmed by 5 bases and J by 6 bases, leaving 17 bases between them. CDR3 bases: TGTGCCAGCAGCGCCGAGGAAGAGCGTCGCGAGCAGTACTTC. Translated, it gives CASSAEEERREQYF.

The gene calls are TRBV27 and TRBJ1-4; possibly TRBD1 for D (6 bases). The germline V gene has CDR1 MNHEY and CDR2 SMNVEV (reference sequence). The CDR3 sequence is 16 residues long. Deletions cut 4 bases from V and 0 bases from J, with 12 bases between. The CDR3 sequence: CASSYKRTATNEKLFF. The CDR3 DNA sequence: TGTGCCAGCAGTTACAAACGGACAGCAACTAATGAAAAACTGTTTTTT.

This clone was counted between two and nine times. V is TRBV30 and J is TRBJ2-7; D possibly corresponds to TRBD1 (6 bases). V was trimmed by 0 bases and J by 7 bases, leaving 13 bases between them. This CDR3 has 13 amino acids. Germline V lookup: CDR1 GTSNPN, CDR2 SVGIG (reference sequence). The CDR3 DNA reads TGTGCCTGGAGTGTACGTTTAGGGGGAGAGCAGTACTTC. This translates into CAWSVRLGGEQYF.

The chain couples TRBV5-8 to TRBJ2-7, with D tentatively TRBD1 (6 bases). The CDR3 has 17 residues. Germline V gene lookup returns CDR1 SGHTS and CDR2 YDEGEE. The V and J ends lost 1 base and 3 bases respectively, with 20 bases between them. The CDR3 reads CASSLTGWASGGYEQYF. For the CDR3, the DNA is TGTGCCAGCAGCTTGACAGGGTGGGCTTCTGGGGGCTACGAGCAGTACTTC. Full variable domain (missing parts from reference TRBV5-8 and TRBJ2-7): EAGVTQSPTHLIKTRGQQATLRCSPISGHTSVYWYQQALGLGLQFLLWYDEGEERNRGNFPPRFSGRQFPNYSSELNVNALELEDSALYLCASSLTGWASGGYEQYFGPGTRLTVT.